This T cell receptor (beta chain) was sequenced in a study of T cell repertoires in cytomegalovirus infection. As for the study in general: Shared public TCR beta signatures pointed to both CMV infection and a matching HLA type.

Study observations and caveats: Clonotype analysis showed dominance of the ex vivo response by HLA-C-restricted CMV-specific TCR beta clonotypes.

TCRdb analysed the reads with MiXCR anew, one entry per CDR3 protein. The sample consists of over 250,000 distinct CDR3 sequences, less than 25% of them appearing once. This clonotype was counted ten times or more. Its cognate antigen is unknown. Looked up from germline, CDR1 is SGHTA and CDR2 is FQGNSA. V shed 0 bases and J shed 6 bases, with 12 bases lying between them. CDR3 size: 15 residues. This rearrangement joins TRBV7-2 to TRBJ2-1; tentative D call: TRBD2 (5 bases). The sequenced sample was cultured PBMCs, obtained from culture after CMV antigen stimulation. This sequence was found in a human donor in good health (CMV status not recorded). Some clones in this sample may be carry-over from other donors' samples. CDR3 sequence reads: CASSLAGDLFNEQFF. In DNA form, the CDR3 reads TGTGCCAGCAGCTTAGCGGGAGATTTATTCAATGAGCAGTTCTTC.